This TCR beta chain was observed in a study of T cells in Graves' hyperthyroidism and ophthalmopathy. This clonotype was found many times. CDR3 length equals 15 residues. In germline, CDR1 is MNHEY, CDR2 SMNVEV (reference sequence). After removal of 2 bases from V and 3 bases from J, the junction contained 2 bases not matched to a gene. Amplified regions were TCR beta CDR3 sequences from RNA transcripts. HTBI primers were the set used in a first-round RT-PCR of the TCR CDR3. TCRdb itself ran the multiplex PCR reads through MiXCR, one entry per CDR3 protein. The sample lists hundreds of thousands of distinct CDR3 sequences, 12% to 15% seen once, with 14% in the top ten.

The sequence derives from a woman in her thirties or forties with Graves' hyperthyroidism. The V call is TRBV27, the J call TRBJ2-3; 10 bases match TRBD2. The sequenced sample was blood. The CDR3: CASSLLAGETDTQYF. The CDR3 DNA is TGTGCCAGCAGTTTACTAGCGGGAGAAACAGATACGCAGTATTTT.